Presented here are 23 T cell receptor beta chains from one specimen sequenced in a study of blood T cell repertoires in COVID-19 (dated by TCRdb to the early 2020s). The library relied on the immunoSEQ multiplex PCR assay. The source is immuneACCESS, and TCRdb retained only in-frame sequences with V and J called. Part of the clones is not carried over; for the studies checked, unresolved V genes explain less than half of this, and the remainder is unexplained. A total of some 700,000 clones appear in this sample, approximately 90% of them only once. The top ten clones comprise under 0.3% of the sample. The sequencing sample was made of peripheral blood. All receptors derive from a woman younger than 30 with acute or convalescent COVID-19.

The chain links TRBV14 to TRBJ2-5; D possibly corresponds to TRBD1 (6 bases). CDR1 and CDR2 (germline): SGHDN, FVKESK. The CDR3 totals 18 residues. Trimming took 4 bases from V and 5 from J, leaving 26 bases between them. CDR3 sequence (DNA): TGTGCCAGCAGCCCTCTCCCGGGACAAGGGGATCTTGGGGAGACCCAGTACTTC. Amino acids: CASSPLPGQGDLGETQYF.

The chain is built from TRBV5-4 and TRBJ2-7; D remains unclear. Trimming removed 2 bases at V and 6 bases at J, with 18 bases between. This CDR3 comprises 15 residues. Per germline, CDR1 SGHNT and CDR2 YYREEE (reference sequence). CDR3 loop: CASSLEPTKPTEQYF. The CDR3 region has the DNA TGTGCCAGCAGCTTAGAGCCCACCAAGCCCACCGAGCAGTACTTC.

This rearrangement joins TRBV7-9 to TRBJ1-2; tentative D call: TRBD1 (6 bases). CDR1 SEHNR and CDR2 FQNEAQ come from the germline V gene (reference sequence). The CDR3 consists of 14 residues. The germline V and J ends were trimmed by 7 bases and 5 bases, with 17 bases remaining between them. Here the CDR3 DNA reads TGTGCCAGCAAGACGGAGGGGGGGAGTTATGGCTACACCTTC. Translating it yields CASKTEGGSYGYTF.

The genes are TRBV24-1 and TRBJ2-1, with 14 bases aligning to TRBD2. Germline CDR1 and CDR2: KGHDR and SFDVKD. With V trimmed by 4 bases and J by 10 bases, 14 bases remained unmatched. The CDR3 runs to 18 residues. The CDR3 nucleotides read TGTGCCACCAGTGACGACTCGACTAGCGGGGGGGCAGGGGACGAGCAGTTCTTC. This sequence encodes CATSDDSTSGGAGDEQFF.

This clone was detected many times. This chain links TRBV6-2 or TRBV6-3 with TRBJ1-2; 7 bases agree with TRBD1. The V and J ends lost 2 bases and 2 bases, in that order; junction bases with no gene match: 8. The CDR3 runs to 16 residues. The germline V gene encodes CDR1 MNHEY and CDR2 SVGEGT. CDR3 nucleotides: TGTGCCAGCAGTTACGTCCCTGACAGGGTGAACTATGGCTACACCTTC. Translating gives CASSYVPDRVNYGYTF.

V is TRBV9 and J is TRBJ2-7, with 10 bases lining up with TRBD2. Germline V gene lookup returns CDR1 SGDLS and CDR2 YYNGEE. With V trimmed by 1 base and J by 2 bases, 12 bases remained unmatched. The CDR3 is 18 residues long. The CDR3 reads CASSVSSGGLTYPYEQYF. The CDR3 nucleotides are TGTGCCAGCAGCGTATCTAGCGGGGGCTTAACCTACCCCTACGAGCAGTACTTC.

V gene TRBV11-2 combines with J gene TRBJ1-1, with D perhaps TRBD1 (5 bases). Germline-derived CDR1 and CDR2 are SGHAT and FQNNGV. This CDR3 region has 13 residues. The germline V and J ends were trimmed by 3 bases and 4 bases, with 9 bases remaining between them. CDR3 bases: TGTGCCAGCAGCTTGGGCGGGGCCACTGAAGCTTTCTTT. Its translation: CASSLGGATEAFF.

The chain combines TRBV5-1 with TRBJ2-2, with 7 positions matching TRBD2. Trimming took 1 base from V and 5 from J; bases not matched to a gene: 5. This CDR3 region has 15 residues. Germline V gene sequence: CDR1 SGHRS, CDR2 YFSETQ. This CDR3 is CASSLFPSGTGELFF. As DNA, the CDR3 is TGCGCCAGCAGCTTGTTTCCTAGCGGTACCGGGGAGCTGTTTTTT.

The chain combines TRBV15 with TRBJ1-1; a possible D gene is TRBD1 (5 bases). V was trimmed by 1 base and J by 1 base, leaving 13 bases between them. This CDR3 region has 16 residues. Germline assignment: CDR1 LNHNV and CDR2 YYDKDF (reference sequence). As DNA, the CDR3 is TGTGCCACCAGCAGAGGCAGGGAACACCCGAACACTGAAGCTTTCTTT. Residues: CATSRGREHPNTEAFF. The full variable domain, with the rest looked up from reference TRBV15 and TRBJ1-1, is DAMVIQNPRYQVTQFGKPVTLSCSQTLNHNVMYWYQQKSSQAPKLLFHYYDKDFNNEADTPDNFQSRRPNTSFCFLDIRSPGLGDTAMYLCATSRGREHPNTEAFFGQGTRLTVV.

This clone appeared a single time. The chain couples TRBV10-2 to TRBJ2-7; D is unclear. The germline gives CDR1 WSHSY, CDR2 SAAADI. This CDR3 region has 11 residues. V lost 4 bases, J lost 3 bases, and 4 bases lay in between. The CDR3 nucleotides are TGCGCCAGCAGTGCGTACTACGAGCAGTACTTC. Its translation: CASSAYYEQYF.

The table lists this clone with a count of one. The chain employs TRBV19 and TRBJ1-2, with TRBD1 matching over 7 bases. J was trimmed by 5 bases and V by 5 bases; bases with no gene match: 8. This CDR3 has 14 residues. CDR1 is LNHDA and CDR2 is SQIVND in the germline V gene (reference sequence). Written as DNA, the CDR3 is TGTGCCAGTAGTCTTCCTGGACAGGTTTATGGCTACACCTTC. Protein product: CASSLPGQVYGYTF.

The rearrangement joins TRBV2 to TRBJ2-7; D is uncertain. CDR1 is SNHLY and CDR2 is FYNNEI in the germline V gene. This CDR3 region has 13 residues. V lost 8 bases and J 0 bases, leaving 11 bases between the germline ends. The CDR3 loop reads CASEPSSSYEQYF. CDR3 sequence (DNA): TGTGCCAGCGAACCATCTAGCTCCTACGAGCAGTACTTC.

This chain links TRBV3-1 (or the pseudogene TRBV3-2) with TRBJ1-3; weak D call: TRBD1 (6 bases). V was trimmed by 4 bases and J by 3 bases, leaving 13 bases between them. Germline loops: CDR1 LGHDT, CDR2 YNNKEL (reference sequence). The CDR3 contains 15 residues. CDR3 in amino acids: CASSRRGAFGNTIYF. The CDR3 DNA follows: TGTGCCAGCAGCCGGCGGGGGGCATTTGGAAACACCATATATTTT.

The chain links TRBV7-8 to TRBJ1-2, with D uncertain. This CDR3 contains 13 residues. V was shortened by 10 bases and J by 3 bases, with 15 bases between the two germline ends. Germline CDR1 reads SGHVS; CDR2 reads FQNEAQ. CDR3 sequence: CAISAREHYGYTF. CDR3 DNA: TGTGCCATCTCGGCCCGGGAGCACTATGGCTACACCTTC.

The chain carries TRBV4-1 and TRBJ1-5; D ambiguous. The CDR3 loop spans 17 amino acids. Trimming shortened V by 0 bases and J by 3 bases, and 15 bases separated the two germline ends. CDR1 and CDR2 from the germline V gene are MGHRA and YSYEKL. DNA of the CDR3: TGCGCCAGCAGCCAAGAAAAACACACAGTACCCAATCAGCCCCAGCATTTT. It encodes CASSQEKHTVPNQPQHF.

This CDR3 reads CASSFVLAGGLSYEQYF. CDR3 sequence (DNA): TGCGCCAGCAGCTTTGTACTAGCGGGGGGCCTCTCCTACGAGCAGTACTTC. V and J are TRBV5-1 and TRBJ2-7; the match to TRBD2 covers 12 bases. Trimming took 2 bases from V and 0 from J; bases not matched to a gene: 6. There are 17 residues in the CDR3. Per germline, CDR1 SGHRS and CDR2 YFSETQ.

This chain connects TRBV5-4 to TRBJ1-3; D is undetermined. The CDR3 loop spans 17 amino acids. Germline CDR1 is SGHNT and CDR2 is YYREEE (reference sequence). Trimming removed 0 bases at V and 0 bases at J, with 13 bases between. The CDR3 loop is CASSLAGRRSSGNTIYF. The CDR3, as DNA: TGTGCCAGCAGCTTGGCCGGCAGACGGAGCTCTGGAAACACCATATATTTT. The full variable domain, its missing parts supplied by reference TRBV5-4 and TRBJ1-3, is ETGVTQSPTHLIKTRGQQVTLRCSSQSGHNTVSWYQQALGQGPQFIFQYYREEENGRGNFPPRFSGLQFPNYSSELNVNALELDDSALYLCASSLAGRRSSGNTIYFGEGSWLTVV.

V usage is TRBV7-2 and J usage is TRBJ2-2; D not resolved. This CDR3 comprises 14 residues. Germline values: CDR1 SGHTA, CDR2 FQGNSA. Trimming removed 5 bases at V and 3 bases at J, with 10 bases between. The CDR3 reads CASSADPYTGELFF. In nucleotides, the CDR3 is TGTGCCAGCAGCGCGGATCCCTACACCGGGGAGCTGTTTTTT.

The chain links TRBV5-6 to TRBJ1-2; unclear D gene. Germline V gene lookup returns CDR1 SGHDT and CDR2 YYEEEE. The V end was cut by 1 base, the J end by 3 bases, with 4 bases between. This CDR3 contains 12 residues. The CDR3 spells CASSLSYYGYTF. CDR3 nucleotide sequence: TGTGCCAGCAGCTTGTCTTACTATGGCTACACCTTC.

The V call is TRBV4-3, the J call TRBJ2-7, with D perhaps matching TRBD1 (5 bases). This CDR3 has 16 amino acids. Trimming pared 0 bases from V and 3 bases from J, leaving 15 bases between. Germline CDR1 is LGHNA and CDR2 is YSLEER. In DNA, the CDR3 is TGCGCCAGCAGCCAAGAAAGGGGTCAGGGCAACTACGAGCAGTACTTC. Protein: CASSQERGQGNYEQYF.

The count of this clone is one. V is TRBV30 and J is TRBJ2-3; 13 bases map to TRBD2. J gave up 1 base and V 7 bases, and 2 bases lay outside the gene matches. The CDR3 contains 14 residues. Germline CDR1 is GTSNPN and CDR2 is SVGIG (reference sequence). Written as DNA, the CDR3 is TGTGCCTACGGACTAGCGGGGGGCACAGATACGCAGTATTTT. Protein sequence: CAYGLAGGTDTQYF.

The J gene is TRBJ2-3, the V gene TRBV29-1; D is ambiguous. The germline V and J ends were trimmed by 4 bases and 1 base, with 6 bases remaining between them. The CDR3 totals 12 residues. Germline V gives CDR1 SQVTM, CDR2 ANQGSEA. DNA of the CDR3: TGCAGCGTTGGCGTTGGCACAGATACGCAGTATTTT. Its protein product is CSVGVGTDTQYF.

The chain links TRBV6-2 or TRBV6-3 to TRBJ1-5; TRBD1 aligns across 8 bases. The germline V gene encodes CDR1 MNHEY and CDR2 SVGEGT. The CDR3 has 14 residues. V gave up 3 bases and J gave up 6 bases; unmatched junction bases: 4. This CDR3 is CASSYQGATQPQHF. DNA for the CDR3: TGTGCCAGCAGTTATCAGGGGGCCACTCAGCCCCAGCATTTT.